This T cell receptor beta chain is drawn from a study of cytomegalovirus exposure and HLA in healthy donors. Study observations and caveats: More than 150 TCR beta chains were listed as cytomegalovirus-associated.

The protocol was immunoSEQ multiplex PCR, while the TCRdb copy is restricted to in-frame clones and leaves out a portion. The sample carries tens of thousands of clones, roughly nine tenths recorded once. This CDR3 has 14 amino acids. Germline V lookup: CDR1 SNHLY, CDR2 FYNNEI. Trimming shortened V by 6 bases and J by 2 bases, and 13 bases separated the two germline ends. On this clone: Its antigen is unidentified.

The sequence came from a young woman in good health and CMV-seronegative. The chain couples TRBV2 to TRBJ1-2, with D possibly TRBD1 on 6 matching bases. Sequencing was done on a sample of PBMCs. As DNA, the CDR3 is TGTGCCAGCAGCCCACAGGGAACCAACTATGGCTACACCTTC. Translated: CASSPQGTNYGYTF.